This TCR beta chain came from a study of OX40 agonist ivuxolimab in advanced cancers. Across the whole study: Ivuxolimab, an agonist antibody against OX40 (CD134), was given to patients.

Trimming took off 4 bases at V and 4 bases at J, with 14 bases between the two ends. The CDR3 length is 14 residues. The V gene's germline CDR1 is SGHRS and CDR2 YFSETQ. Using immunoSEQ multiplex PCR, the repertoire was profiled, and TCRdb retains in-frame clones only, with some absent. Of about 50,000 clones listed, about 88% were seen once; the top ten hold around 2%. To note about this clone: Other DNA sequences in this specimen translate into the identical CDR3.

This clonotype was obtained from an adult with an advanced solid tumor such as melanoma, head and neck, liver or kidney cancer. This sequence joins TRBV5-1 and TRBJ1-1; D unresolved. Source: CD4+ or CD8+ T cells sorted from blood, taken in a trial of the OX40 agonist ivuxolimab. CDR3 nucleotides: TGCGCCAGCAGCCTGGTCGCGGGTTCCACTGAAGCTTTCTTT. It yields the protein CASSLVAGSTEAFF.